The source of this T cell receptor (beta chain) is a study of PD-L1 blockade in urothelial cancer. Study-level background: Previous chemotherapy exposure amounted to 0 to 3 regimens for patients. Blood underwent analysis 3 weeks (second dose) and 6 weeks after treatment began.

Using immunoSEQ multiplex PCR, the repertoire was profiled, and TCRdb retains in-frame clones only, with some absent. This table has under 40,000 clones, around 88% appearing once. All patients handed over anywhere from 1 to 8 samples, pretreatment and on-treatment. After removal of 2 bases from V and 2 bases from J, the junction contained 2 bases not matched to a gene. The V gene's germline CDR1 is SGHRS and CDR2 YFSETQ. The CDR3 consists of 16 residues. Sequenced here: PBMCs, sampled around atezolizumab (anti-PD-L1) treatment. The chain carries TRBV5-1 and TRBJ2-3; 13 nucleotides match TRBD2. The receptor was isolated from a man in his sixties with urothelial cancer. DNA of the CDR3: TGCGCCAGCAGCTTAGGGACTAGCGGGGACACAGATACGCAGTATTTT. Encoded protein: CASSLGTSGDTDTQYF.